The 24 T cell receptor beta chains below all came from one sample that was sequenced in a study of cytomegalovirus exposure and HLA in healthy donors. The PCR had 60 Vbeta and 13 Jbeta primers. Here immunoSEQ multiplex PCR was the method, and the copy in TCRdb shows in-frame clones only, minus some. The repertoire holds some 220,000 clones, with around four fifths as singletons. Sequences were obtained from PBMCs. The source of these receptors is a woman in her forties in good health and CMV-seronegative.

The genes are TRBV6-5 and TRBJ2-5, with a possible D match to TRBD1 (5 bases). TRBJ2-7 matches the DNA end more closely, so the J call is doubtful. CDR3 length: 13 amino acids. Germline CDR1 is MNHEY and CDR2 is SVGAGI. This CDR3 is CASSRQHSYEQYF. The CDR3, as DNA: TGTGCCAGCAGTAGACAGCACTCCTACGAGCAGTACTTC.

J is TRBJ2-2 and V is TRBV29-1, with 9 bases that match TRBD2. The V and J ends lost 0 bases and 6 bases, in that order; junction bases with no gene match: 8. This CDR3 is 16 amino acids long. Germline CDR1 and CDR2: SQVTM and ANQGSEA. CDR3 protein: CSVEDTGGGAAGELFF. CDR3 bases: TGCAGCGTTGAAGACACAGGCGGGGGGGCGGCCGGGGAGCTGTTTTTT.

This sequence joins TRBV29-1 and TRBJ2-5; D may be TRBD2 (6 bases). Germline CDR1 reads SQVTM; CDR2 reads ANQGSEA. V dropped 1 base and J dropped 7 bases, with 19 bases sitting between them. The CDR3 length is 15 residues. CDR3 in amino acids: CSVEGGFGRGGTQYF. The CDR3 DNA follows: TGCAGCGTTGAAGGGGGATTTGGGCGGGGAGGGACCCAGTACTTC.

The J gene is TRBJ2-3, the V gene TRBV6-5; no clear D gene. V was clipped by 4 bases and J by 8 bases, with 13 bases between them. Germline V gene lookup returns CDR1 MNHEY and CDR2 SVGAGI. This CDR3 contains 13 residues. In DNA, the CDR3 is TGTGCCAGCAGTTCGCTCAGGAAGACTACGCAGTATTTT. It is translated as CASSSLRKTTQYF.

This clone was seen more than once but under ten times. The chain joins TRBV5-1 to TRBJ2-1, with TRBD2 identical over 14 bases. Germline CDR1 is SGHRS and CDR2 is YFSETQ. This CDR3 has 16 amino acids. V was pared by 4 bases and J by 7 bases, with 7 bases of the junction left unmatched. The CDR3 protein is CASSHKTSGGANEQFF. CDR3 sequence (DNA): TGCGCCAGCAGCCACAAGACTAGCGGGGGGGCTAATGAGCAGTTCTTC. Full variable domain (missing parts from reference TRBV5-1 and TRBJ2-1): KAGVTQTPRYLIKTRGQQVTLSCSPISGHRSVSWYQQTPGQGLQFLFEYFSETQRNKGNFPGRFSGRQFSNSRSEMNVSTLELGDSALYLCASSHKTSGGANEQFFGPGTRLTVL.

The genes are TRBV29-1 and TRBJ2-5; D unresolved. The germline gives CDR1 SQVTM, CDR2 ANQGSEA. CDR3 length: 14 amino acids. The V end lost 1 base, the J end lost 4 bases, and 13 bases lay between the germline ends. CDR3: CSVEVPGGPETQYF. CDR3 DNA sequence: TGCAGCGTTGAAGTGCCGGGTGGTCCAGAGACCCAGTACTTC.

This clone was counted once. The V and J genes are TRBV7-9 and TRBJ1-2; weak D call: TRBD1 (6 bases). This CDR3 has 17 residues. V dropped 4 bases and J dropped 5 bases, with 23 bases sitting between them. CDR1 is SEHNR and CDR2 is FQNEAQ in the germline V gene (reference sequence). CDR3 in DNA: TGTGCCAGCAGCTCCATACAGAACCCGGACAGTGGGTATGGCTACACCTTC. Its protein is CASSSIQNPDSGYGYTF.

The V gene is TRBV28, the J gene TRBJ1-3; 8 bases align to TRBD1. The germline V gene encodes CDR1 MDHEN and CDR2 SYDVKM. This CDR3 spans 16 amino acids. V shed 2 bases, J shed 3 bases, and the junction held 6 bases outside the gene matches. CDR3 bases: TGTGCCAGCAGTTTAGCTCAGGGGGCCGGTGGAAACACCATATATTTT. It yields the protein CASSLAQGAGGNTIYF. Complete variable domain (other parts from reference TRBV28 and TRBJ1-3): DVKVTQSSRYLVKRTGEKVFLECVQDMDHENMFWYRQDPGLGLRLIYFSYDVKMKEKGDIPEGYSVSREKKERFSLILESASTNQTSMYLCASSLAQGAGGNTIYFGEGSWLTVV.

This clone has only a few counts. V gene TRBV6-5 combines with J gene TRBJ2-1; 7 nucleotides match TRBD1. Trimming cost V 10 bases and J 7 bases; bases outside gene matches: 7. The CDR3 runs to 12 residues. Germline CDR1 and CDR2: MNHEY and SVGAGI. In DNA, the CDR3 is TGTGCCACGACAGGGAACTTAAATGAGCAGTTCTTC. The encoded protein is CATTGNLNEQFF.

Here the CDR3 DNA reads TGTGCCAGCAGCTTGGCCACCGGGACAGGGGATGAAAAACTGTTTTTT. Residues: CASSLATGTGDEKLFF. This chain links TRBV5-4 with TRBJ1-4, with TRBD1 matching over 10 bases. V lost 0 bases to trimming and J lost 6 bases; unmatched junction nucleotides: 5. The CDR3 consists of 16 residues. Germline CDR1 reads SGHNT; CDR2 reads YYREEE (reference sequence).

The genes are TRBV5-6 and TRBJ1-5; weak D call: TRBD1 (6 bases). The CDR3 runs 17 residues. Germline CDR1 is SGHDT and CDR2 is YYEEEE. V was pared by 1 base and J by 0 bases, with 14 bases between. The CDR3 is CASSLLGQTNSNQPQHF. CDR3 sequence (DNA): TGTGCCAGCAGCTTGCTAGGACAGACTAATAGCAATCAGCCCCAGCATTTT.

Regarding this clone: Its ends do not fully match the called genes, so a read error is possible. This chain connects TRBV7-7 to TRBJ2-1; 7 bases are shared with TRBD1. Germline V gene lookup returns CDR1 SSHAT and CDR2 FNYEAQ (reference sequence). The CDR3 is made up of 14 amino acids. CDR3 sequence: CASSSGGLYNEQFF. Here the CDR3 DNA reads TGTGCTAGCAGCTCAGGGGGTTTGTACAATGAGCAGTTCTTC.

The chain recombines TRBV2 with TRBJ2-3; a possible D gene is TRBD2 (5 bases). CDR3 size: 14 residues. The V and J ends lost 6 bases and 5 bases respectively, with 15 bases between them. CDR1 is SNHLY, CDR2 FYNNEI, per germline. CDR3 in amino acids: CASSDTTREDTQYF. In DNA, the CDR3 is TGTGCCAGCAGCGATACCACCCGGGAAGATACGCAGTATTTT.

V gene TRBV5-1 combines with J gene TRBJ1-1; D is undetermined. The CDR3 loop spans 13 amino acids. The V end was cut by 4 bases, the J end by 5 bases, with 12 bases between. Germline assignment: CDR1 SGHRS and CDR2 YFSETQ. In DNA form, the CDR3 reads TGCGCCAGCAGCATTGATCCGGGGACTGAAGCTTTCTTT. Encoded protein: CASSIDPGTEAFF.

This clone came up once. The chain employs TRBV2 and TRBJ1-2; possibly TRBD1 for D (6 bases). The CDR3 is made up of 13 amino acids. V was pared by 4 bases and J by 8 bases, with 14 bases between. Germline CDR1 reads SNHLY; CDR2 reads FYNNEI. Written as DNA, the CDR3 is TGTGCCAGCAGTGTCACAGGGAATTACGGCTACACCTTC. Translated: CASSVTGNYGYTF.

This rearrangement joins TRBV5-1 to TRBJ2-5; D might be TRBD1 (6 bases). Germline CDR1 SGHRS, CDR2 YFSETQ. V lost 4 bases and J lost 1, with 17 bases in between. The CDR3 covers 16 residues. The CDR3 spells CASSTQQGPSQETQYF. The CDR3 nucleotides read TGCGCCAGCAGCACCCAACAGGGACCCTCCCAAGAGACCCAGTACTTC.

This chain joins TRBV6-6 and TRBJ1-2; TRBD1 might be the D (5 bases). Germline V CDR1 and CDR2: MNHNY, SVGAGI (reference sequence). The CDR3 is 15 amino acids. With 6 bases removed from V and 6 bases from J, the gap between germline ends came to 20 bases. The CDR3 region has the DNA TGTGCCAGCAGCCCATTATCGGGGGGTGTGAATGGCTACACCTTC. It encodes CASSPLSGGVNGYTF.

The chain combines TRBV27 with TRBJ2-2; D possibly corresponds to TRBD2 (6 bases). CDR1 is MNHEY and CDR2 is SMNVEV in the germline V gene (reference sequence). V lost 6 bases and J lost 3, with 14 bases in between. The CDR3 runs 15 residues. The CDR3 spells CASRKSSAYTGELFF. DNA for the CDR3: TGTGCCAGCAGGAAGTCTAGCGCGTACACCGGGGAGCTGTTTTTT.

CDR3: CASSLAGGRGGEQFF. The CDR3 coding sequence is TGTGCCAGCAGCTTAGCGGGGGGCCGGGGTGGTGAGCAGTTCTTC. The V call is TRBV11-2, the J call TRBJ2-1; the D gene is possibly TRBD2 (7 bases). Trimming took 1 base from V and 9 from J, leaving 16 bases between them. Germline CDR1 is SGHAT and CDR2 is FQNNGV. The length of the CDR3 is 15 residues.

This clone was observed a few times. The chain joins TRBV10-3 to TRBJ1-4; the match to TRBD1 covers 7 bases. V trimming: 9 bases; J trimming: 8 bases; junction bases outside the gene matches: 9. The germline CDR1 and CDR2 sequences are ENHRY and SYGVKD. The CDR3 covers 13 residues. The CDR3, as DNA: TGTGCCATACAACAGGGGAGTAGGGAAAAACTGTTTTTT. It is translated as CAIQQGSREKLFF.

The genes are TRBV27 and TRBJ2-1; 9 bases line up with TRBD1. J was trimmed by 5 bases and V by 6 bases; bases with no gene match: 11. Germline assignment: CDR1 MNHEY and CDR2 SMNVEV (reference sequence). This CDR3 comprises 16 residues. The CDR3 is CASRGQGVVFDNEQFF. The DNA of the CDR3 is TGTGCCAGCAGGGGACAGGGTGTTGTTTTCGACAATGAGCAGTTCTTC.

This chain links TRBV9 with TRBJ1-1; weak D call: TRBD1 (5 bases). With 0 bases removed from V and 5 bases from J, the gap between germline ends came to 20 bases. This CDR3 comprises 17 residues. The germline V gene encodes CDR1 SGDLS and CDR2 YYNGEE. CDR3 amino acids: CASSVVFNGAKKTEAFF. The CDR3, as DNA: TGTGCCAGCAGCGTAGTGTTTAATGGGGCAAAAAAGACTGAAGCTTTCTTT. Together with reference TRBV9 and TRBJ1-1, the CDR3 gives the full variable domain: DSGVTQTPKHLITATGQRVTLRCSPRSGDLSVYWYQQSLDQGLQFLIQYYNGEERAKGNILERFSAQQFPDLHSELNLSSLELGDSALYFCASSVVFNGAKKTEAFFGQGTRLTVV.

V gene TRBV19 combines with J gene TRBJ2-1, with 8 bases lining up with TRBD1. The CDR3 runs to 18 residues. Germline V CDR1 and CDR2: LNHDA, SQIVND (reference sequence). Trimming removed 3 bases from V and 4 bases from J; junction bases left unmatched: 14. CDR3 amino acids: CASSMRTSDRGYYNEQFF. The CDR3 DNA is TGTGCCAGTAGTATGAGAACCAGCGACAGGGGATATTACAATGAGCAGTTCTTC.

This chain uses TRBV4-2 with TRBJ2-5; 11 positions match TRBD2. J lost 4 bases, V lost 6 bases, and 10 bases had no gene match. CDR3 length: 16 amino acids. Per the germline V gene, CDR1 is LGHNA and CDR2 is YNFKEQ. CDR3 loop: CASSPSPTSGVETQYF. CDR3 coding DNA: TGTGCCAGCAGTCCCTCCCCGACTAGCGGGGTAGAGACCCAGTACTTC.